The rows below give T cell receptor beta chains drawn from one sample of a study of shared clonotypes between healthy human individuals. Assay: immunoSEQ multiplex PCR; the TCRdb copy retains only in-frame clones and omits some. This table holds approximately 2.5 million clones, roughly 93% found once. Sample: naive CD4+ T cells from PBMCs. These receptor sequences come from a man between 18 and 29 years old in good health. Some clones in this sample may be carry-over from other donors' samples. The CDR3 runs from the conserved cysteine through the conserved F or W. The order of the fields is D gene, J gene, V gene, clone size, CDR3 protein, CDR3 DNA. The D gene is left open where the match is weak. Clone size is shown for a subset of rows, as once, few, many or a class of expanded clone.

D gene: TRBD2; J gene: TRBJ2-5; V gene: TRBV5-1; clone size: -; CDR3 protein: CASSREVQETQYF; CDR3 DNA: TGCGCCAGCAGCCGGGAGGTCCAAGAGACCCAGTACTTC
D gene: -; J gene: TRBJ2-3; V gene: TRBV7-3; clone size: -; CDR3 protein: CASSHAEAATQYF; CDR3 DNA: TGTGCCAGCAGCCATGCCGAGGCAGCTACGCAGTATTTT
D gene: -; J gene: TRBJ2-2; V gene: TRBV27; clone size: -; CDR3 protein: CASSSGIANTGELFF; CDR3 DNA: TGTGCCAGCAGTTCCGGGATCGCGAACACCGGGGAGCTGTTTTTT
D gene: TRBD2; J gene: TRBJ2-7; V gene: TRBV10-3; clone size: -; CDR3 protein: CAISASSGRIYEQYF; CDR3 DNA: TGTGCCATCAGCGCCAGTAGCGGGAGAATATACGAGCAGTACTTC
D gene: TRBD2; J gene: TRBJ2-1; V gene: TRBV19; clone size: -; CDR3 protein: CASNRMAGVNEQFF; CDR3 DNA: TGTGCCAGTAATAGAATGGCGGGAGTCAATGAGCAGTTCTTC
D gene: -; J gene: TRBJ1-5; V gene: TRBV5-4; clone size: -; CDR3 protein: CASSRTDGNQPQHF; CDR3 DNA: TGTGCCAGTAGCAGGACAGACGGCAATCAGCCCCAGCATTTT
D gene: -; J gene: TRBJ2-3; V gene: TRBV6-1; clone size: -; CDR3 protein: CASRLSTDTQYF; CDR3 DNA: TGTGCCAGCCGACTATCCACAGATACGCAGTATTTT
D gene: TRBD1; J gene: TRBJ1-1; V gene: TRBV6-1; clone size: -; CDR3 protein: CATAIDRGNTEAFF; CDR3 DNA: TGTGCCACCGCTATTGACAGGGGAAACACTGAAGCTTTCTTT
D gene: TRBD2; J gene: TRBJ2-1; V gene: TRBV15; clone size: -; CDR3 protein: CATSRVRTSGNNEQFF; CDR3 DNA: TGTGCCACCAGCAGGGTTAGGACTAGCGGAAACAATGAGCAGTTCTTC
D gene: TRBD2; J gene: TRBJ2-5; V gene: TRBV28; clone size: -; CDR3 protein: CASSLSASGGGTQYF; CDR3 DNA: TGTGCCAGCAGTTTGTCGGCTAGCGGGGGGGGGACCCAGTACTTC
D gene: TRBD2; J gene: TRBJ2-7; V gene: TRBV4-1; clone size: -; CDR3 protein: CASSRGLADRSYEQYF; CDR3 DNA: TGCGCCAGCAGCCGGGGACTAGCGGACCGCTCCTACGAGCAGTACTTC
D gene: -; J gene: TRBJ2-6; V gene: TRBV18; clone size: few; CDR3 protein: CASSPSAGSGANVLTF; CDR3 DNA: TGTGCCAGCTCACCGTCAGCGGGCTCTGGGGCCAACGTCCTGACTTTC
D gene: TRBD1; J gene: TRBJ1-2; V gene: TRBV2; clone size: -; CDR3 protein: CASRGQIYGYTF; CDR3 DNA: TGTGCCAGCCGGGGACAGATCTATGGCTACACCTTC
D gene: -; J gene: TRBJ1-4; V gene: TRBV7-2; clone size: -; CDR3 protein: CASSPRQTSTNEKLFF; CDR3 DNA: TGTGCCAGCAGCCCCCGACAGACATCAACTAATGAAAAACTGTTTTTT
D gene: -; J gene: TRBJ1-4; V gene: TRBV7-9; clone size: -; CDR3 protein: CASSGGVLNEKLFF; CDR3 DNA: TGTGCCAGCAGCGGGGGGGTCCTTAATGAAAAACTGTTTTTT
D gene: -; J gene: TRBJ2-2; V gene: TRBV14; clone size: -; CDR3 protein: CASSGDTGELFF; CDR3 DNA: TGTGCCAGCAGCGGGGACACCGGGGAGCTGTTTTTT
D gene: -; J gene: TRBJ2-7; V gene: TRBV11-3; clone size: -; CDR3 protein: CASSFRHSYEQYF; CDR3 DNA: TGTGCCAGCAGCTTTCGACACTCCTACGAGCAGTACTTC
D gene: -; J gene: TRBJ1-1; V gene: TRBV9; clone size: -; CDR3 protein: CASSPRLSNTEAFF; CDR3 DNA: TGTGCCAGCAGCCCGAGGTTGTCGAACACTGAAGCTTTCTTT
D gene: -; J gene: TRBJ2-4; V gene: TRBV29-1; clone size: -; CDR3 protein: CSVAGLAKNIQYF; CDR3 DNA: TGCAGCGTCGCCGGCCTAGCCAAAAACATTCAGTACTTC
D gene: TRBD1; J gene: TRBJ1-2; V gene: TRBV29-1; clone size: once; CDR3 protein: CSVEGDREPNYGYTF; CDR3 DNA: TGCAGCGTTGAAGGAGACAGGGAACCCAACTATGGCTACACCTTC
D gene: TRBD2; J gene: TRBJ2-2; V gene: TRBV10-3; clone size: -; CDR3 protein: CAISEWSGTNTGELFF; CDR3 DNA: TGTGCCATCAGTGAGTGGAGCGGGACGAACACCGGGGAGCTGTTTTTT
D gene: -; J gene: TRBJ2-1; V gene: TRBV5-1; clone size: -; CDR3 protein: CASSLGSSYNEQFF; CDR3 DNA: TGCGCCAGCAGCTTGGGCAGCTCCTACAATGAGCAGTTCTTC
D gene: -; J gene: TRBJ2-7; V gene: TRBV5-6; clone size: -; CDR3 protein: CASSFEVPYEQYF; CDR3 DNA: TGTGCCAGCAGCTTCGAGGTTCCCTACGAGCAGTACTTC
D gene: -; J gene: TRBJ2-2; V gene: TRBV10-1; clone size: -; CDR3 protein: CASSEGGYTGELFF; CDR3 DNA: TGCGCCAGCAGTGAAGGCGGGTACACCGGGGAGCTGTTTTTT
D gene: TRBD1; J gene: TRBJ1-1; V gene: TRBV5-1; clone size: once; CDR3 protein: CASSLRTGVGTEAFF; CDR3 DNA: TGCGCCAGCAGCTTGCGAACAGGGGTCGGCACTGAAGCTTTCTTT
D gene: -; J gene: TRBJ2-1; V gene: TRBV6-1; clone size: -; CDR3 protein: CASSEWEQFF; CDR3 DNA: TGTGCCAGCAGTGAGTGGGAGCAGTTCTTC
D gene: TRBD1; J gene: TRBJ1-5; V gene: TRBV2; clone size: -; CDR3 protein: CASRGTGKGSQPQHF; CDR3 DNA: TGTGCCAGCAGAGGGACAGGGAAAGGGAGTCAGCCCCAGCATTTT
D gene: -; J gene: TRBJ2-7; V gene: TRBV7-2; clone size: -; CDR3 protein: CASSSQTGDVSYEQYF; CDR3 DNA: TGTGCCAGCAGCTCCCAAACAGGTGATGTTTCCTACGAGCAGTACTTC
D gene: -; J gene: TRBJ1-3; V gene: TRBV19; clone size: -; CDR3 protein: CAASSGTSGNTIYF; CDR3 DNA: TGTGCCGCCTCCAGTGGGACCTCTGGAAACACCATATATTTT
D gene: -; J gene: TRBJ1-3; V gene: TRBV5-4; clone size: -; CDR3 protein: CASSFRQGTGNTIYF; CDR3 DNA: TGTGCCAGCAGCTTTCGGCAGGGGACTGGAAACACCATATATTTT
D gene: TRBD1; J gene: TRBJ1-2; V gene: TRBV6-5; clone size: -; CDR3 protein: CASSRDREGYGYTF; CDR3 DNA: TGTGCCAGCAGTCGGGACAGGGAGGGCTATGGCTACACCTTC
D gene: TRBD2; J gene: TRBJ2-3; V gene: TRBV27; clone size: -; CDR3 protein: CASGRVDTQYF; CDR3 DNA: TGTGCCAGTGGGAGGGTAGATACGCAGTATTTT
D gene: -; J gene: TRBJ2-6; V gene: TRBV7-3; clone size: -; CDR3 protein: CASSLTGSEGANVLTF; CDR3 DNA: TGTGCCAGCAGCTTAACAGGGTCAGAGGGGGCCAACGTCCTGACTTTC
D gene: -; J gene: TRBJ1-1; V gene: TRBV12-5; clone size: -; CDR3 protein: CASGKDGLNTEAFF; CDR3 DNA: TGTGCTAGTGGGAAGGACGGATTGAACACTGAAGCTTTCTTT
D gene: -; J gene: TRBJ2-1; V gene: TRBV5-6; clone size: once; CDR3 protein: CASTHGGPSSYNEQFF; CDR3 DNA: TGTGCCAGCACCCACGGCGGTCCCAGCTCCTACAATGAGCAGTTCTTC
D gene: -; J gene: TRBJ1-2; V gene: TRBV5-4; clone size: once; CDR3 protein: CASSLGLGRGYGYTF; CDR3 DNA: TGTGCCAGCAGCTTGGGACTGGGGAGGGGCTATGGCTACACCTTC
D gene: TRBD1; J gene: TRBJ1-4; V gene: TRBV18; clone size: -; CDR3 protein: CASSPGGSENEKLFF; CDR3 DNA: TGTGCCAGCTCTCCAGGGGGGTCGGAGAATGAAAAACTGTTTTTT
D gene: -; J gene: TRBJ1-1; V gene: TRBV28; clone size: few; CDR3 protein: CASSLRWGGTEAFF; CDR3 DNA: TGTGCCAGCAGTTTAAGATGGGGTGGTACTGAAGCTTTCTTT
D gene: -; J gene: TRBJ2-7; V gene: TRBV19; clone size: -; CDR3 protein: CASSLRVWGSYEQYF; CDR3 DNA: TGTGCCAGTAGTCTCAGGGTTTGGGGCTCCTACGAGCAGTACTTC
D gene: TRBD1; J gene: TRBJ1-1; V gene: TRBV11-2; clone size: -; CDR3 protein: CASSPGGTGATEAFF; CDR3 DNA: TGTGCCAGCAGCCCGGGGGGGACAGGGGCCACTGAAGCTTTCTTT